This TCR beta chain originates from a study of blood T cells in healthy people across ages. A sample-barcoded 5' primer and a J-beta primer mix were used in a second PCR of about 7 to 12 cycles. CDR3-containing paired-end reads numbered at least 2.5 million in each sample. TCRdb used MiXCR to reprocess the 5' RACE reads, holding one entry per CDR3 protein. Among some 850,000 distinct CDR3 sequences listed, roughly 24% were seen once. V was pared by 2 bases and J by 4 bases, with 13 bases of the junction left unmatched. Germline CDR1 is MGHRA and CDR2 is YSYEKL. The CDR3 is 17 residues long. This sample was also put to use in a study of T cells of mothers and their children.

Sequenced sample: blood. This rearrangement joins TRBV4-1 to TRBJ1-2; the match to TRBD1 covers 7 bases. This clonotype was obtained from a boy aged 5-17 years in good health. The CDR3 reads CASSQTPGTVLGYGYTF. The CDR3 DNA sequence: TGCGCCAGCAGCCAAACCCCCGGGACAGTTTTGGGCTATGGCTACACCTTC.